This entry lists 23 T cell receptor beta chains sequenced from one sample in a study of response to subunit inactivated influenza vaccine. TCRdb fed the RT-PCR reads into MiXCR, producing one record per CDR3 protein. The sample yields approximately 570,000 distinct CDR3 sequences, about 7.6% seen once. The sample here was PBMCs from blood, taken less than 30 months after vaccination. Receptors originate from a man between 50 and 70 years old who received an inactivated influenza vaccine.

The rearrangement links TRBV20-1 to TRBJ1-5; D gene ambiguous. CDR1 is DFQATT, CDR2 SNEGSKA, per germline (reference sequence). V was clipped by 5 bases and J by 4 bases, with 9 bases between them. CDR3 length equals 12 residues. The CDR3 loop is CSARLANQPQHF. The CDR3 DNA reads TGCAGTGCTCGGCTGGCTAATCAGCCCCAGCATTTT.

This clonotype was observed at least ten times. The chain links TRBV20-1 to TRBJ1-5, with D uncertain. Trimming took 6 bases from V and 0 from J, leaving 9 bases between them. Germline lookup yields CDR1 DFQATT and CDR2 SNEGSKA (reference sequence). CDR3 length: 13 amino acids. The CDR3 protein is CSAQTYSNQPQHF. The CDR3 DNA follows: TGCAGTGCCCAAACGTATAGCAATCAGCCCCAGCATTTT.

Ten or more counts support this clonotype. CDR3 protein: CASSETALSELFF. The CDR3 coding sequence is TGTGCCAGCAGTGAAACGGCCTTGTCCGAGCTGTTTTTT. This chain connects TRBV2 to TRBJ2-2; D not resolved. CDR1 is SNHLY, CDR2 FYNNEI, per germline. CDR3 length: 13 residues. Deletions cut 2 bases from V and 11 bases from J, with 12 bases between.

This clonotype was counted at least ten times. The J gene is TRBJ2-7, the V gene TRBV18; the D gene could be TRBD1 or TRBD2 (5 bases each). CDR3 length: 11 residues. The V end was cut by 2 bases, the J end by 6 bases, with 5 bases between. CDR1 and CDR2 (germline): KGHSH, LQKENI. The DNA of the CDR3 is TGTGCCAGCTCACCAGGGACCGAGCAGTACTTC. It is translated as CASSPGTEQYF. Using reference TRBV18 and TRBJ2-7 for the parts outside the CDR3, the full variable domain is NAGVMQNPRHLVRRRGQEARLRCSPMKGHSHVYWYRQLPEEGLKFMVYLQKENIIDESGMPKERFSAEFPKEGPSILRIQQVVRGDSAAYFCASSPGTEQYFGPGTRLTVT.

This clonotype was seen a handful of times. The V call is TRBV28, the J call TRBJ2-7; D gene uncertain. CDR3 size: 15 residues. Trimming left V 6 bases short and J 3 bases short, with 18 bases between. Germline CDR1 and CDR2: MDHEN and SYDVKM. The CDR3 loop reads CASSSSGNEIYEQYF. For the CDR3, the DNA is TGTGCCAGCAGCTCCTCTGGGAACGAGATCTACGAGCAGTACTTC.

This clonotype has ten or more counts. The chain joins TRBV29-1 to TRBJ1-1; D unresolved. V shed 4 bases and J shed 6 bases, with 15 bases lying between them. Per the germline V gene, CDR1 is SQVTM and CDR2 is ANQGSEA. The CDR3 is made up of 13 amino acids. In DNA form, the CDR3 reads TGCAGCGTTGGAAAGGGCCCTCTGGCTGAAGCTTTCTTT. As protein: CSVGKGPLAEAFF.

The gene calls are TRBV3-1 and TRBJ2-7; 10 positions match TRBD1. The germline V gene has CDR1 LGHDT and CDR2 YNNKEL (reference sequence). The CDR3 runs 14 residues. The ends lost 6 bases at V and 6 bases at J; junction bases unmatched: 8. The CDR3 DNA is TGTGCCAGCAGGGAGACAGGGGGCTTCTCCGAGCAGTACTTC. This codes for CASRETGGFSEQYF.

This clonotype was detected a few times. The V and J genes are TRBV15 and TRBJ2-1; no firm D call. Trimming stripped 0 bases from V and 4 bases from J, with 13 bases between. The CDR3 length is 16 residues. In germline, CDR1 is LNHNV, CDR2 YYDKDF (reference sequence). The CDR3 loop is CATSRDYGGQYNEQFF. CDR3 sequence (DNA): TGTGCCACCAGCAGAGATTACGGCGGCCAATACAATGAGCAGTTCTTC. Using reference TRBV15 and TRBJ2-1 for the parts outside the CDR3, the full variable domain is DAMVIQNPRYQVTQFGKPVTLSCSQTLNHNVMYWYQQKSSQAPKLLFHYYDKDFNNEADTPDNFQSRRPNTSFCFLDIRSPGLGDTAMYLCATSRDYGGQYNEQFFGPGTRLTVL.

Ten or more counts support this clonotype. The chain carries TRBV5-1 and TRBJ1-2; D gene unclear. The CDR3 runs 15 residues. Germline V CDR1 and CDR2: SGHRS, YFSETQ. Trimming pared 4 bases from V and 0 bases from J, leaving 13 bases between. CDR3 nucleotide sequence: TGCGCCAGCAGCCTGGACGGTATAACTAACTATGGCTACACCTTC. Residues: CASSLDGITNYGYTF.

This clonotype was detected many times. J is TRBJ2-1 and V is TRBV20-1, with 11 bases fitting TRBD2. V trimming: 5 bases; J trimming: 6 bases; junction bases outside the gene matches: 9. The CDR3 extends over 15 amino acids. CDR1 is DFQATT and CDR2 is SNEGSKA in the germline V gene (reference sequence). Written as DNA, the CDR3 is TGCAGTGCTCGAAAACTAGCGGGGGCCGCCAATGAGCAGTTCTTC. This encodes CSARKLAGAANEQFF.

The table lists this clonotype with a few counts. The chain joins TRBV18 to TRBJ1-1; D uncertain. With 3 bases removed from V and 0 bases from J, the gap between germline ends came to 11 bases. Germline CDR1 KGHSH, CDR2 LQKENI. The CDR3 has 15 amino acids. CDR3: CASSPNEGLNTEAFF. The CDR3 DNA sequence: TGTGCCAGCTCACCCAACGAGGGCTTGAACACTGAAGCTTTCTTT.

The chain links TRBV4-1 to TRBJ1-2; TRBD1 might be the D (5 bases). Germline V gene lookup returns CDR1 MGHRA and CDR2 YSYEKL. The CDR3 extends over 16 amino acids. Trimming took off 0 bases at V and 8 bases at J, with 19 bases between the two ends. Here the CDR3 reads CASSQDQTTAGRGYTF. Here the CDR3 DNA reads TGCGCCAGCAGCCAAGATCAGACGACAGCGGGAAGAGGCTACACCTTC.

A few counts support this clonotype. The rearrangement uses TRBV5-6 and TRBJ2-1; 10 nucleotides agree with TRBD2. V shed 0 bases, J shed 6 bases, and the junction held 6 bases outside the gene matches. The CDR3 contains 16 residues. The germline CDR1 and CDR2 sequences are SGHDT and YYEEEE. DNA for the CDR3: TGTGCCAGCAGCTTGGGTTTGAGCGGGAGGGGCAATGAGCAGTTCTTC. It encodes CASSLGLSGRGNEQFF.

As for this clonotype: This could be a read error, since a much larger clone is one nucleotide away. The conserved phenylalanine or tryptophan normally closing the CDR3 is absent here, so this likely arose from a read error. The V gene is TRBV10-3, the J gene TRBJ2-3; the D is unclear. From germline, CDR1 is ENHRY and CDR2 SYGVKD. This CDR3 comprises 13 residues. Between the trimmed V and J ends, which lost 8 bases and 1 base, there was a span of 10 bases. For the CDR3, the DNA is TGTGCCATCGGGATTGAGGGCACAGATACGCAGTATATT. The encoded protein is CAIGIEGTDTQYI.

V and J are TRBV10-3 and TRBJ1-1, with D possibly TRBD1 on 6 matching bases. This CDR3 is 15 amino acids long. The V end was cut by 3 bases, the J end by 0 bases, with 11 bases between. Germline lookup yields CDR1 ENHRY and CDR2 SYGVKD. CDR3 bases: TGTGCCATCAGTGAAAGACAGGCTATGAACACTGAAGCTTTCTTT. Its translation is CAISERQAMNTEAFF.

This clonotype has just a few counts. V gene TRBV6-5 combines with J gene TRBJ2-1; 7 nucleotides agree with TRBD1. With V trimmed by 2 bases and J by 8 bases, 9 bases remained unmatched. This CDR3 contains 15 residues. Germline V gene sequence: CDR1 MNHEY, CDR2 SVGAGI. CDR3 in amino acids: CASSYRDYRGDEQFF. The CDR3 DNA sequence: TGTGCCAGCAGTTACCGAGACTACAGGGGTGATGAGCAGTTCTTC.

The genes are TRBV12-3 or TRBV12-4 and TRBJ2-5, with 8 bases aligning to TRBD1. V lost 4 bases, J lost 3 bases, and 4 bases stayed unmatched. The CDR3 contains 14 residues. The CDR3 here is CASSWTGKEETQYF. The CDR3 nucleotides read TGTGCCAGCAGTTGGACAGGGAAGGAAGAGACCCAGTACTTC.

On this clonotype itself: This may arise from a read error, as a much more abundant clone is one base away. The rearrangement uses TRBV2 and TRBJ1-1; D remains ambiguous. The V and J ends lost 5 bases and 5 bases respectively, with 9 bases between them. Germline V lookup: CDR1 SNHLY, CDR2 FYNNEI. This CDR3 spans 12 amino acids. CDR3 sequence: CASSYAGTEAFF. For the CDR3, the DNA is TGTGCCAGCAGTTACGCGGGAACTGAAGCTTTCTTT.

The chain carries TRBV6-1 and TRBJ1-1; the D is unclear. Germline lookup yields CDR1 MNHNS and CDR2 SASEGT. The V end lost 5 bases, the J end lost 1 base, and 11 bases lay between the germline ends. CDR3 length equals 14 residues. The CDR3 loop reads CASSPQTTNTEAFF. The CDR3 coding sequence is TGTGCCAGCAGTCCACAGACAACGAACACTGAAGCTTTCTTT.

The chain employs TRBV30 and TRBJ2-1; TRBD2 agrees at 7 bases. Germline CDR1 is GTSNPN and CDR2 is SVGIG (reference sequence). V lost 0 bases, J lost 5 bases, and 7 bases stayed unmatched. The CDR3 consists of 15 residues. DNA for the CDR3: TGTGCCTGGAGTGTACTGGCGGGAGTAAACAATGAGCAGTTCTTC. Residues: CAWSVLAGVNNEQFF.

This clonotype was picked up one time. V is TRBV19 and J is TRBJ2-2, with D possibly being TRBD2 (5 bases). The CDR3 runs to 15 residues. The V end lost 3 bases, the J end lost 7 bases, and 15 bases lay between the germline ends. The germline CDR1 and CDR2 sequences are LNHDA and SQIVND (reference sequence). The DNA for the CDR3 is TGTGCCAGTAGTATCGCCGGGGTCCGGGGCGGGGAGCTGTTTTTT. It codes for CASSIAGVRGGELFF.

The table lists this clonotype with a few counts. V usage is TRBV20-1 and J usage is TRBJ2-7; a weak D match, TRBD2 (5 bases). The CDR3 consists of 14 residues. Germline V gene sequence: CDR1 DFQATT, CDR2 SNEGSKA (reference sequence). V was cut by 7 bases and J by 1 base, with 17 bases left in between. The DNA for the CDR3 is TGCAGTGTCGAGGGTAGCGTTGTTTCCTACGAGCAGTACTTC. Protein product: CSVEGSVVSYEQYF.

This clonotype was recorded a few times. This sequence joins TRBV3-1 and TRBJ1-4; 10 nucleotides agree with TRBD1. Trimming at V came to 2 bases and at J to 7 bases, leaving 1 base not matched to a gene. This CDR3 contains 14 residues. CDR1 is LGHDT and CDR2 is YNNKEL in the germline V gene (reference sequence). The CDR3 reads CASSQRTGGEKLFF. For the CDR3, the DNA is TGTGCCAGCAGCCAAAGGACAGGGGGTGAAAAACTGTTTTTT.